This T cell receptor (beta chain) was identified during a study of shared clonotypes between healthy human individuals. Clones were read by immunoSEQ multiplex PCR, and TCRdb kept only the in-frame ones, dropping some. Seen here are millions of clones, approximately 93% observed once, and the top ten hold 0.39%. V gave up 3 bases and J gave up 8 bases, with 7 bases separating them. The CDR3 runs 11 residues. In germline, CDR1 is MNHEY, CDR2 SMNVEV (reference sequence). This sequence was found in a man between 18 and 35 years old in good health. Some clones in this sample may be carry-over from other donors' samples. This sequence joins TRBV27 and TRBJ1-2; D not certain. Sample: naive CD4+ T cells from PBMCs. Subset specified: CD45RA+ positively selected. In DNA form, the CDR3 reads TGTGCCAGCAGTTTGGGTAAGGGCTACACCTTC. Protein: CASSLGKGYTF.